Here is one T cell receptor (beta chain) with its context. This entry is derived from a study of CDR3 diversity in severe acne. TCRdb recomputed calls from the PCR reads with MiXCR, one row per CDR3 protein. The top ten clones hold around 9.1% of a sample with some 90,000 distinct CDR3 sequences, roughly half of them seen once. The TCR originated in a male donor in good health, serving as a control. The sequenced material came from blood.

The CDR3 DNA follows: TGCAGTGCTAGTATGCGGGGGGCCTACAATGAGCAGTTCTTC. Encoded protein: CSASMRGAYNEQFF. This sequence joins TRBV20-1 and TRBJ2-1; 8 bases line up with TRBD2. The V gene's germline CDR1 is DFQATT and CDR2 SNEGSKA (reference sequence). This CDR3 is 14 amino acids long. The V segment lost 3 bases and the J segment 2 bases; nucleotides outside the gene matches: 3.